These T cell receptor beta chains were read from a single sample in a study of T cell changes during pregnancy in multiple sclerosis. Method: immunoSEQ multiplex PCR; TCRdb's copy keeps in-frame clones and lacks some. The sample has around 71,000 clones; about 92% are singletons. Specimen: peripheral blood, collected in the third trimester of pregnancy. These receptors were collected from a female donor with multiple sclerosis, enrolled in a pregnancy study. Both conserved end residues are part of each CDR3. D genes are given only for firm matches. Expanded clones are given a class, and other clones once, few, many or no size at all.

>-|TRBV7-8|TRBJ2-3|-
TGTGCCAGCGGTGGGAAGGGGTCGGCCACAGATACGCAGTATTTT
CASGGKGSATDTQYF
>-|TRBV29-1|TRBJ1-4|TRBD1
TGCAGCGCGATACTACGGGACAGGGGACATCAGGGTGAAAAACTGTTTTTT
CSAILRDRGHQGEKLFF
>-|TRBV5-6|TRBJ2-3|TRBD2
TGTGCCAGCAGCTTGGTTCTTGCGGGAGGGTCCCAAGATACGCAGTATTTT
CASSLVLAGGSQDTQYF
>-|TRBV28|TRBJ2-2|-
TGTGCCAGCAGTTCCCCCGTCCCCCCCGGGGAGCTGTTTTTT
CASSSPVPPGELFF
>-|TRBV2|TRBJ2-7|-
TGTGCCAGCAGTCTGGTCAGGGAATACTCCTACGAGCAGTACTTC
CASSLVREYSYEQYF
>-|TRBV9|TRBJ2-3|-
TGTGCCAGCAGCTCTAGTTCCCCAGATACGCAGTATTTT
CASSSSSPDTQYF
>few|TRBV7-2|TRBJ1-2|TRBD1
TGTGCCAGCAGCTTCTACCGACAGGGAGGAGTGAATGGCTACACCTTC
CASSFYRQGGVNGYTF
>-|TRBV18|TRBJ1-1|-
TGTGCCAGCTCACCGGGAGGGCTCTATGAAGCTTTCTTT
CASSPGGLYEAFF
>-|TRBV4-2|TRBJ2-3|-
TGTGCCAGCAGCCATAGTGGCACAGATACGCAGTATTTT
CASSHSGTDTQYF
>-|TRBV10-3|TRBJ1-3|-
TGTGCCATCAGTGAGTCTAGGGGCGAGAACACCATATATTTT
CAISESRGENTIYF
>-|TRBV9|TRBJ2-3|-
TGTGCCAGCAGCGGTGGCGGAGTAAGCACAGATACGCAGTATTTT
CASSGGGVSTDTQYF
>-|TRBV4-2|TRBJ2-2|TRBD1
TGTGCCAGCAGCCAAGGGACAGGGGGGAACACCGGGGAGCTGTTTTTT
CASSQGTGGNTGELFF
>-|TRBV18|TRBJ2-1|TRBD1
TGTGCCAGCTCACCGACGCTTGACAGGGTAGATGATGAGCAGTTCTTC
CASSPTLDRVDDEQFF
>once|TRBV27|TRBJ1-1|-
TGTGCCAGCAGTTTAGCAGGGCTGAACACTGAAGCTTTCTTT
CASSLAGLNTEAFF
>-|TRBV18|TRBJ1-5|-
TGTGCCAGCTCACCCACCTCGGGGAGGGGCTCTCTCCAGCCCCAGCATTTT
CASSPTSGRGSLQPQHF
>-|TRBV5-1|TRBJ2-7|-
TGCGCCAGCAGCTTGTTCCCAAATAACGGCGAGCAGTACTTC
CASSLFPNNGEQYF
>-|TRBV14|TRBJ2-7|TRBD2
TGTGCCAGCAGCTGGGGGAGGGTATACTCCTACGAGCAGTACTTC
CASSWGRVYSYEQYF
>-|TRBV27|TRBJ2-1|-
TGTGCCAGCAGTCCGGCCCAAACCCGGGACTTCGACAATGAGCAGTTCTTC
CASSPAQTRDFDNEQFF
>-|TRBV6-1|TRBJ1-1|TRBD1
TGTGCCAGCAGCCCCAGGGGGTTTTTAGCTTTCTTT
CASSPRGFLAFF
>-|TRBV25-1|TRBJ1-2|-
TGTGCCAGCAGTGACCATGCAGGGCCGGTCGATAATGGCTACACCTTC
CASSDHAGPVDNGYTF
>-|TRBV10-1|TRBJ2-1|TRBD2
TGCGCCAGCAGTGAGTCCGCTAGCGGGGGGTACAATGAGCAGTTCTTC
CASSESASGGYNEQFF
>-|TRBV10-2|TRBJ2-1|-
TGCGCCAGCAGTGATTCGGCTAGCTTCTACAATGAGCAGTTCTTC
CASSDSASFYNEQFF
>-|TRBV29-1|TRBJ1-1|TRBD1
TGCAGCGTTGAGGGGACAGTACAAGCTTTCTTT
CSVEGTVQAFF
>-|TRBV4-1|TRBJ2-7|-
TGCGCCAGCAGCCATGGGAGGACAGGACTCGTTGGGGTTTTGGAGCAGTACTTC
CASSHGRTGLVGVLEQYF
>-|TRBV9|TRBJ2-5|TRBD1
TGTGCCAGCAGCGTAGAGGACAGGGACGAGGAGACCCAGTACTTC
CASSVEDRDEETQYF
>-|TRBV5-1|TRBJ2-1|TRBD2
TGCGCCAGCAGCTCCCGGACGGCGGGAGGGCTTGGCAATGAGCAGTTCTTC
CASSSRTAGGLGNEQFF
>-|TRBV18|TRBJ1-1|-
TGTGCCAGCTCACTGGGACACTTGAACACTGAAGCTTTCTTT
CASSLGHLNTEAFF
>-|TRBV10-1|TRBJ1-5|-
TGCGCCGGACCGTCGATAGAGGGGGTCCCCATATTTAGTCAGCCCCAGCATTTT
CAGPSIEGVPIFSQPQHF
>-|TRBV30|TRBJ2-5|TRBD1
TGTGCCTGGAGTGTAGGCCCAGGGGGCGCGGCGTACTTC
CAWSVGPGGAAYF
>-|TRBV14|TRBJ1-1|-
TGTGCCAGCAGCCGACAGGAGAACACTGAAGCTTTCTTT
CASSRQENTEAFF
>-|TRBV28|TRBJ2-1|TRBD2
TGTGCCAGCAGTTCCGGGACTATGTACAATGAGCAGTTCTTC
CASSSGTMYNEQFF
>-|TRBV5-1|TRBJ2-3|TRBD2
TGCGCCAGCAGCTTGGAGTGGGGGGGAGATACGCAGTATTTT
CASSLEWGGDTQYF
>-|TRBV15|TRBJ2-7|-
TGTGCCACCAGCAGAGATCAGGGCTACGAGCAGTACTTC
CATSRDQGYEQYF
>-|TRBV5-4|TRBJ2-3|TRBD2
TGTGCCAGCAGCACCGGGACTAGCGGCCAAACAGATACGCAGTATTTT
CASSTGTSGQTDTQYF
>-|TRBV5-1|TRBJ2-7|-
TGCGCCAGCAGCTTGAGCGGTCCCGGGGAGCAGTACTTC
CASSLSGPGEQYF
>-|TRBV11-2|TRBJ2-1|TRBD2
TGTGCCAGCACCGGACTAGTTAGGACTTGGGAGCAGTTCTTC
CASTGLVRTWEQFF
>-|TRBV5-1|TRBJ2-1|TRBD1
TGCGCCAGCAGCTCGGGACAGCCCTACAATGAGCAGTTCTTC
CASSSGQPYNEQFF
>-|TRBV5-1|TRBJ2-5|TRBD2
TGCGCCAGCAGCTTGACACTAGCGATCGGAGAGACCCAGTACTTC
CASSLTLAIGETQYF
>-|TRBV18|TRBJ2-3|-
TGTGCCAGCTCACCATCTGGACAGTTTACAGATACGCAGTATTTT
CASSPSGQFTDTQYF
>-|TRBV7-2|TRBJ2-1|-
TGTGCCAGCAGCCCCTTAGCGGCCGAAAGCAATGAGCAGTTCTTC
CASSPLAAESNEQFF
>few|TRBV28|TRBJ2-7|TRBD1
TGTGCCAGCAGTCTGGGACAGGGTTCGTACTTC
CASSLGQGSYF
>-|TRBV7-2|TRBJ2-1|TRBD2
TGTGCCAGCAGCGTGCTAGCGGGAGTCTACAATGAGCAGTTCTTC
CASSVLAGVYNEQFF
>-|TRBV10-3|TRBJ2-3|-
TGTGCCATCGCGGGTATTAGCACAGATACGCAGTATTTT
CAIAGISTDTQYF
>-|TRBV7-3|TRBJ1-2|TRBD1
TGTGCCAGCAGCTCTGGACAGGGATATGGCTACACCTTC
CASSSGQGYGYTF
>few|TRBV10-3|TRBJ1-2|TRBD1
TGTGCCATCGCAACGGGACAGGGCGGTGGCTACACCTTC
CAIATGQGGGYTF
>-|TRBV7-2|TRBJ2-7|-
TGTGCCAGCAGCGCTCAGTGGGGAGACTACGAGCAGTACTTC
CASSAQWGDYEQYF
>once|TRBV5-4|TRBJ1-6|-
TGTGCCAGCACCATCCAGGGGAGCTCCTATAATTCACCCCTCCACTTT
CASTIQGSSYNSPLHF
>-|TRBV5-1|TRBJ2-7|-
TGCGCCAGCAGCCCGTCGACGGGTTACGAGCAGTACTTC
CASSPSTGYEQYF